The clone carrying this T cell receptor (beta chain) came up many times. The antigen remains undetermined. As an off-target read in a library built for alpha chains, this beta chain has a frequency of little significance. The source of the sample is a study of spatial heterogeneity in lung cancer. Across the study: Raw reads showed each unique TCR and UMI combination turning up more than ten times on average. General observations from the study: Tumoral mutation counts were tracked by counts of expanded intratumoral alpha and beta TCRs.

Time point specified: sample taken at primary tumor resection. Sequencing was performed on whole RNA extracted from tumor and nontumor lung tissue, or from frozen PBMC, and the material was left unsorted. TCRdb re-called the 5' RACE reads with MiXCR, one entry per CDR3 protein. The sample consists of some 6,900 distinct CDR3 sequences, roughly an eighth of them appearing once. This CDR3 region has 19 residues. J lost 2 bases, V lost 2 bases, and 14 bases had no gene match. Germline V gene sequence: CDR1 SGHDN, CDR2 FVKESK. V gene TRBV14 combines with J gene TRBJ2-3, with 9 bases lining up with TRBD2. This clonotype originated in a male donor with early-stage non-small cell lung cancer. Sample: lung tumor tissue, taken at surgery. CDR3 protein: CASSQRRSRTSENTDTQYF. The CDR3 DNA follows: TGTGCCAGCAGCCAAAGACGTTCTCGGACTAGCGAGAACACAGATACGCAGTATTTT.